This is a list of T cell receptor beta chains from one sample in a study of shared clonotypes between healthy human individuals. This table comes from immunoSEQ multiplex PCR, and its TCRdb copy is limited to in-frame clones, with some not included. The sample shows 780,000 or so clones, 72% of them seen only once. The specimen sequenced was memory CD4+ T cells sorted from blood. These receptors all come from a young woman in good health. Both conserved end residues are part of each CDR3. The order of the fields is J gene, D gene, clone size, V gene, CDR3 DNA, CDR3 protein. D genes are given only for firm matches. Only part of the rows carry a size: once, few, many, or a class if the clone is expanded.

J: TRBJ2-3; D: .; size: .; V: TRBV20-1; DNA: TGCAGTGCAGGACTAGATACGCAGTATTTT; CDR3: CSAGLDTQYF
J: TRBJ2-7; D: .; size: .; V: TRBV9; DNA: TGTGCCAGCAGCCCCAACAGGGAGACCTACGAGCAGTACTTC; CDR3: CASSPNRETYEQYF
J: TRBJ2-5; D: .; size: .; V: TRBV20-1; DNA: TGCAGTGCTAGTTCGGAGACCCAGTACTTC; CDR3: CSASSETQYF
J: TRBJ1-1; D: .; size: .; V: TRBV6-5; DNA: TGTGCCAGCAGCAAAATTACAGGGAACACTGAAGCTTTCTTT; CDR3: CASSKITGNTEAFF
J: TRBJ1-6; D: .; size: .; V: TRBV25-1; DNA: TGTGCCACCCAGACAGGAAACTATAATTCACCCCTCCACTTT; CDR3: CATQTGNYNSPLHF
J: TRBJ1-1; D: .; size: .; V: TRBV2; DNA: TGTGCCAGCATTAATTTGGGTGCTGAAGCTTTCTTT; CDR3: CASINLGAEAFF
J: TRBJ2-1; D: TRBD1; size: .; V: TRBV4-2; DNA: TGTGCCAGCAGCCAAGTGGGACAGGGTTACAATGAGCAGTTCTTC; CDR3: CASSQVGQGYNEQFF
J: TRBJ2-3; D: TRBD2; size: .; V: TRBV6-1; DNA: TGTGCCAGCAGTGGCCCACTAGCGGGATCGTCAGATACGCAGTATTTT; CDR3: CASSGPLAGSSDTQYF
J: TRBJ1-2; D: .; size: .; V: TRBV2; DNA: TGTGCCAGCGTACTAGATTTCCCGGGGGAAGGCTACACCTTC; CDR3: CASVLDFPGEGYTF
J: TRBJ2-1; D: TRBD1; size: .; V: TRBV5-1; DNA: TGCGCCAGCAGCTCCTCCGGACAGGGGCAGTTCTTC; CDR3: CASSSSGQGQFF
J: TRBJ2-6; D: .; size: .; V: TRBV9; DNA: TGTGCCAGCAGCGTAGGGACACCTGGGGCCAACGTCCTGACTTTC; CDR3: CASSVGTPGANVLTF
J: TRBJ1-1; D: .; size: .; V: TRBV7-9; DNA: TGTGCCAGCAGCTCTCCGGAGGGGATAAACACTGAAGCTTTCTTT; CDR3: CASSSPEGINTEAFF
J: TRBJ1-1; D: TRBD1; size: .; V: TRBV6-1; DNA: TGTGCCAGCAGCCCCGCCCAGGGGGCCACTGAAGCTTTCTTT; CDR3: CASSPAQGATEAFF
J: TRBJ1-2; D: TRBD1; size: .; V: TRBV5-1; DNA: TGCGCCAGCAGCCCGACAGGGGCTCTGGGGCGCTACACCTTC; CDR3: CASSPTGALGRYTF
J: TRBJ1-4; D: .; size: .; V: TRBV4-1; DNA: TGCGCCAGCAGCCAAGGGGGGCGGTCAAATGAAAAACTGTTTTTT; CDR3: CASSQGGRSNEKLFF
J: TRBJ1-2; D: .; size: .; V: TRBV19; DNA: TGTGCCAGTAGTATAGGTTCGGGACCGGCCTATGGCTACACCTTC; CDR3: CASSIGSGPAYGYTF
J: TRBJ2-6; D: .; size: .; V: TRBV2; DNA: TGTGCCAGCACGGCAGACGGAAGCTCTGGGGCCAACGTCCTGACTTTC; CDR3: CASTADGSSGANVLTF
J: TRBJ2-7; D: .; size: .; V: TRBV1; DNA: TGCACCAGCACGAGACTAGCGGGACGCGAGCAGTACTTC; CDR3: CTSTRLAGREQYF
J: TRBJ2-1; D: .; size: few; V: TRBV25-1; DNA: TGTGCCAGCAGCTATCGCCGGAGCTCCTACAATGAGCAGTTCTTC; CDR3: CASSYRRSSYNEQFF
J: TRBJ1-3; D: .; size: once; V: TRBV6-6; DNA: TGTGCCAGCAGTTACTCTAAGTCTGGAAACACCATATATTTT; CDR3: CASSYSKSGNTIYF
J: TRBJ1-2; D: TRBD1; size: .; V: TRBV28; DNA: TGTGCCAGCAGTTTATCCGGGGGACAGCTCGGCACCTTC; CDR3: CASSLSGGQLGTF
J: TRBJ2-5; D: TRBD1; size: .; V: TRBV25-1; DNA: TGTGCCAGCAGTGAAGCGACAGGGAGAGAGACCCAGTACTTC; CDR3: CASSEATGRETQYF
J: TRBJ2-1; D: .; size: .; V: TRBV18; DNA: TGTGCCAGCTCACCACGGGCGGGTTCTTACAATGAGCAGTTCTTC; CDR3: CASSPRAGSYNEQFF
J: TRBJ1-5; D: .; size: .; V: TRBV29-1; DNA: TGCAGCGTTGCCGGGGATGAGGGCAATCAGCCCCAGCATTTT; CDR3: CSVAGDEGNQPQHF
J: TRBJ1-1; D: TRBD1; size: .; V: TRBV29-1; DNA: TGCAGCGTCGAGACAGGGAGGACTGAAGCTTTCTTT; CDR3: CSVETGRTEAFF
J: TRBJ2-7; D: TRBD1; size: .; V: TRBV5-8; DNA: TGTGCCAGCAGCCCACCGATACAGGGGGGAGTCGAGCAGTACTTC; CDR3: CASSPPIQGGVEQYF
J: TRBJ2-7; D: TRBD2; size: .; V: TRBV30; DNA: TGTGCCTGGAGTCTAGCGGGAGGGCCGTCGGACGAGCAGTACTTC; CDR3: CAWSLAGGPSDEQYF
J: TRBJ2-4; D: .; size: .; V: TRBV18; DNA: TGTGCCAGCTCACCTCAGTTACTAGCCAAAAACATTCAGTACTTC; CDR3: CASSPQLLAKNIQYF
J: TRBJ2-1; D: TRBD2; size: .; V: TRBV11-2; DNA: TGTGCCAGCAGCTCATATAGCGGGTTCACCTACAATGAGCAGTTCTTC; CDR3: CASSSYSGFTYNEQFF
J: TRBJ1-1; D: .; size: once; V: TRBV4-2; DNA: TGTGCCAGCAGCCAAGATAAGGGGAGGCCTGAAGCTTTCTTT; CDR3: CASSQDKGRPEAFF
J: TRBJ2-7; D: .; size: .; V: TRBV14; DNA: TGTGCCAGCAGTCGGGACTTTTCCACCTACGAGCAGTACTTC; CDR3: CASSRDFSTYEQYF
J: TRBJ2-1; D: .; size: .; V: TRBV11-2; DNA: TGTGCCAGCAGCCAAGACAGAGATCCCTACAATGAGCAGTTCTTC; CDR3: CASSQDRDPYNEQFF
J: TRBJ1-1; D: .; size: .; V: TRBV5-6; DNA: TGTGCCAGCAGCTTGCGGTTGGCAGGGGCTGAAGCTTTCTTT; CDR3: CASSLRLAGAEAFF
J: TRBJ1-1; D: .; size: .; V: TRBV28; DNA: TGTGCCAGCACCCTACCACAGGTCATGAACACTGAAGCTTTCTTT; CDR3: CASTLPQVMNTEAFF
J: TRBJ1-1; D: .; size: once; V: TRBV18; DNA: TGTGCCAGCTCTCGCCGGGATAGCACTGAAGCTTTCTTT; CDR3: CASSRRDSTEAFF
J: TRBJ2-3; D: TRBD2; size: .; V: TRBV30; DNA: TGTGCCTGGACCGCGTCCCCACTAGCGGGAGGCTCAGATACGCAGTATTTT; CDR3: CAWTASPLAGGSDTQYF
J: TRBJ1-3; D: .; size: .; V: TRBV28; DNA: TGTGCCAGCAGTTTCGAATATCACGGACCCTTCTCTGGAAACACCATATATTTT; CDR3: CASSFEYHGPFSGNTIYF
J: TRBJ1-3; D: .; size: .; V: TRBV25-1; DNA: TGTGCCAGCAGTGGGCCCCCGGCCGAGGGAAACACCATATATTTT; CDR3: CASSGPPAEGNTIYF
J: TRBJ2-1; D: .; size: .; V: TRBV4-2; DNA: TGTGCCAGCAGCCAAGAGAGGGCTCGACGTTCGGACAATGAGCAGTTCTTC; CDR3: CASSQERARRSDNEQFF
J: TRBJ2-7; D: TRBD2; size: .; V: TRBV11-2; DNA: TGTGCCAGCAGTCAGCGGGAATTCTACGAGCAGTACTTC; CDR3: CASSQREFYEQYF
J: TRBJ2-1; D: .; size: .; V: TRBV7-3; DNA: TGTGCCAGCAGATATGGGATCGCCAATGAGCAGTTCTTC; CDR3: CASRYGIANEQFF
J: TRBJ2-4; D: .; size: .; V: TRBV19; DNA: TGTGCCAGTAGTATAAGGAGGGCGGATCTGGGCATTCAGTACTTC; CDR3: CASSIRRADLGIQYF
J: TRBJ2-2; D: .; size: once; V: TRBV29-1; DNA: TGCAGCGTTGGTCTGGCTCGCTGGCAGGGAAAGTACACCGGGGAGCTGTTTTTT; CDR3: CSVGLARWQGKYTGELFF
J: TRBJ2-7; D: TRBD2; size: .; V: TRBV2; DNA: TGTGCCAGCAGCGAAACTAGCGGGAGGTACGAGCAGTACTTC; CDR3: CASSETSGRYEQYF
J: TRBJ1-2; D: .; size: .; V: TRBV6-1; DNA: TGTGCCACCGAACGTAGGGGGGTAGGTGGCTACACCTTC; CDR3: CATERRGVGGYTF
J: TRBJ2-2; D: .; size: .; V: TRBV21-1; DNA: TGTGCCAGCAGCAAAGCGGGAGGGAAAACCGGGGAGCTGTTTTTT; CDR3: CASSKAGGKTGELFF
J: TRBJ1-1; D: .; size: .; V: TRBV6-5; DNA: TGTGCCAGCAGTCCGCCAATGAACACTGAAGCTTTCTTT; CDR3: CASSPPMNTEAFF
J: TRBJ2-4; D: .; size: .; V: TRBV4-2; DNA: TGTGCCAGCAGCCAAGAATGGAGGGGTCTAGCCAAAAACATTCAGTACTTC; CDR3: CASSQEWRGLAKNIQYF
J: TRBJ2-5; D: .; size: few; V: TRBV7-3; DNA: TGTGCCAGCAGCTTAAAGGCGACAGAGGAGACCCAGTACTTC; CDR3: CASSLKATEETQYF
J: TRBJ2-2; D: TRBD2; size: few; V: TRBV9; DNA: TGTGCCAGCAGCGTAGCTAGCGGGACGGGGGAGCTGTTTTTT; CDR3: CASSVASGTGELFF
J: TRBJ2-7; D: .; size: .; V: TRBV6-5; DNA: TGTGCCAGCAGTCACCGCCCGGCAGGGGTCGACGAGCAGTACTTC; CDR3: CASSHRPAGVDEQYF
J: TRBJ2-3; D: .; size: .; V: TRBV2; DNA: TGTGCCAGCAGTAACAGTAATACGCAGTATTTT; CDR3: CASSNSNTQYF
J: TRBJ2-4; D: .; size: .; V: TRBV20-1; DNA: TGCAGTGCTTTTAATTTCATTCAGTACTTC; CDR3: CSAFNFIQYF
J: TRBJ2-7; D: .; size: few; V: TRBV5-8; DNA: TGTGCCAGCAGTATCTATCCCATCTACGAGCAGTACTTC; CDR3: CASSIYPIYEQYF
J: TRBJ2-3; D: .; size: .; V: TRBV9; DNA: TGTGCCAGCAGCGGCCGCCCCTCCGCAGATACGCAGTATTTT; CDR3: CASSGRPSADTQYF
J: TRBJ1-4; D: TRBD1; size: few; V: TRBV7-8; DNA: TGTGCCAGCAGCCAACAGGGGACCGTGGAAAAACTGTTTTTT; CDR3: CASSQQGTVEKLFF
J: TRBJ2-2; D: TRBD2; size: .; V: TRBV5-1; DNA: TGCGCCAGCAGCTTTTTAGCGGGACCGAACACCGGGGAGCTGTTTTTT; CDR3: CASSFLAGPNTGELFF
J: TRBJ2-2; D: TRBD2; size: .; V: TRBV19; DNA: TGTGCCAGTAGTGCCCTTAGCGGGAGGAGCACCGGGGAGCTGTTTTTT; CDR3: CASSALSGRSTGELFF